The 27 T cell receptor beta chains listed next were all sequenced from one sample in a study of blood T cells in healthy people across ages. Using a J-beta primer mix together with a sample-barcoded 5' primer, a second PCR was run for roughly 6 to 12 cycles. TCRdb reanalysed the 5' RACE reads using MiXCR and keeps one entry per CDR3 protein. The sample comprises 650,000 to 1,000,000 distinct CDR3 sequences, 36% of which are singletons, and 13% rests with the top ten. The specimen sequenced was blood. The receptors were sampled from a man younger than 35 in good health.

The J gene is TRBJ1-3, the V gene TRBV12-3 or TRBV12-4; D may be TRBD1 (6 bases). The CDR3 runs 16 residues. Trimming pared 6 bases from V and 2 bases from J, leaving 17 bases between. The CDR3 DNA follows: TGTGCCAGCAGGGTGGGTCGGACAGCTGCTGGAAACACCATATATTTT. This gives the protein CASRVGRTAAGNTIYF.

This clonotype was observed a few times. The chain is built from TRBV12-3 or TRBV12-4 and TRBJ1-2; D might be TRBD1 (6 bases). CDR3 length: 13 amino acids. The germline V and J ends were trimmed by 5 bases and 3 bases, with 10 bases remaining between them. In nucleotides, the CDR3 is TGTGCCAGCAGTGCCGGGACATACTATGGCTACACCTTC. Amino acid sequence: CASSAGTYYGYTF.

The chain has TRBV7-2 and TRBJ2-7, with 7 bases aligning to TRBD1. CDR1 SGHTA and CDR2 FQGNSA come from the germline V gene. The length of the CDR3 is 11 residues. V lost 9 bases and J lost 2; bases outside the gene matches: 1. CDR3 nucleotide sequence: TGTGCCAGGGGACAGCCCTACGAGCAGTACTTC. Its translation: CARGQPYEQYF.

This clonotype was seen ten or more times. In nucleotides, the CDR3 is TGTGCCATCTCCGGCGGGGGCTCAGATACGCAGTATTTT. Encoded protein: CAISGGGSDTQYF. J is TRBJ2-3 and V is TRBV3-1; D possibly corresponds to TRBD2 (7 bases). The V and J ends lost 10 bases and 4 bases respectively, with 15 bases between them. CDR1 and CDR2 from the germline V gene are LGHDT and YNNKEL (reference sequence). This CDR3 contains 13 residues.

V is TRBV6-6 and J is TRBJ2-7; D may be TRBD1 (5 bases). Germline-derived CDR1 and CDR2 are MNHNY and SVGAGI (reference sequence). The germline V and J ends were trimmed by 11 bases and 5 bases, with 22 bases remaining between them. CDR3 length equals 14 residues. CDR3 protein: CAGGPGRVINEQYF. DNA of the CDR3: TGTGCCGGCGGCCCAGGCAGGGTGATAAACGAGCAGTACTTC.

In its sample, this clonotype was seen a few times. The rearrangement joins TRBV5-1 to TRBJ2-3; 7 nucleotides align to TRBD2. Losses at the gene ends were 0 bases for V and 2 bases for J; bases not matched to a gene: 6. Germline CDR1 and CDR2: SGHRS and YFSETQ. The CDR3 has 16 residues. CDR3 loop: CASSLVAGLTTDTQYF. In DNA, the CDR3 is TGCGCCAGCAGCTTGGTGGCGGGACTAACCACAGATACGCAGTATTTT.

This chain uses TRBV4-1 with TRBJ2-1; D not resolved. The germline V gene encodes CDR1 MGHRA and CDR2 YSYEKL. V lost 4 bases, J lost 5 bases, and 6 bases lay in between. The CDR3 runs to 12 residues. CDR3 sequence (DNA): TGCGCCAGCAGCCCGACCAACAATGAGCAGTTCTTC. This gives the protein CASSPTNNEQFF.

The chain combines TRBV29-1 with TRBJ2-2; TRBD1 agrees at 10 bases. Trimming removed 5 bases from V and 4 bases from J; junction bases left unmatched: 7. The CDR3 loop spans 15 amino acids. In germline, CDR1 is SQVTM, CDR2 ANQGSEA. In nucleotides, the CDR3 is TGCAGCGTTATCCGGGACAGGGGCAGCACCGGGGAGCTGTTTTTT. Its translation is CSVIRDRGSTGELFF.

The chain uses TRBV6-2 or TRBV6-3 and TRBJ1-5; 8 nucleotides align to TRBD1. There are 17 residues in the CDR3. With 7 bases clipped from V and 1 base from J, the junction kept 12 bases outside the gene matches. Germline CDR1 is MNHEY and CDR2 is SVGEGT. The CDR3 DNA follows: TGTGCCAGCACCACACTTCAGACAGGGGCGAGCAATCAGCCCCAGCATTTT. Encoded protein: CASTTLQTGASNQPQHF.

This clonotype was counted many times. The chain uses TRBV20-1 and TRBJ2-3, with D hard to call. The V gene lost 4 bases and the J gene lost 0 bases, with 11 bases spanning the gap. CDR1 DFQATT and CDR2 SNEGSKA come from the germline V gene (reference sequence). The CDR3 extends over 14 amino acids. Here the CDR3 DNA reads TGCAGTGCTACGACTCGATCTAGCACAGATACGCAGTATTTT. Encoded protein: CSATTRSSTDTQYF.

The rearrangement links TRBV2 to TRBJ1-1; no definite D call. The CDR3 covers 15 residues. Germline assignment: CDR1 SNHLY and CDR2 FYNNEI. V was cut by 1 base and J by 4 bases, with 13 bases left in between. As DNA, the CDR3 is TGTGCCAGCAGTGAAGACGCGGCCCGGGCCACTGAAGCTTTCTTT. This translates into CASSEDAARATEAFF.

The chain has TRBV12-3 or TRBV12-4 and TRBJ1-5; D possibly corresponds to TRBD1 (5 bases). Trimming shortened V by 1 base and J by 0 bases, and 19 bases separated the two germline ends. The CDR3 covers 19 residues. As DNA, the CDR3 is TGTGCCAGCAGTTTAGATGTGAGGAGGGACCTCCATAGCAATCAGCCCCAGCATTTT. Its protein product is CASSLDVRRDLHSNQPQHF.

This clonotype showed up many times. The chain combines TRBV27 with TRBJ2-5; 10 bases map to TRBD2. The CDR3 consists of 15 residues. Germline assignment: CDR1 MNHEY and CDR2 SMNVEV (reference sequence). The V segment lost 2 bases and the J segment 6 bases; nucleotides outside the gene matches: 6. CDR3 DNA: TGTGCCAGCAGTTTAGATACTAGCGGGGCCCAGACCCAGTACTTC. Translation gives CASSLDTSGAQTQYF.

This clonotype came up a few times. The rearrangement joins TRBV27 to TRBJ2-3, with D perhaps matching TRBD1 (6 bases). V lost 5 bases and J lost 6, with 12 bases in between. The germline CDR1 and CDR2 sequences are MNHEY and SMNVEV (reference sequence). The CDR3 covers 13 residues. This chain's CDR3 is CASSNRAGDTQYF. Here the CDR3 DNA reads TGTGCCAGCAGTAACAGGGCCGGGGATACGCAGTATTTT.

V gene TRBV16 combines with J gene TRBJ1-2, with TRBD1 matching 9 bases. The V segment lost 1 base and the J segment 4 bases; nucleotides outside the gene matches: 4. Per the germline V gene, CDR1 is KGHSY and CDR2 is FQNENV. This CDR3 comprises 15 residues. The CDR3 nucleotides are TGTGCCAGCAGCCAATGGGGGACAGGGATCTATGGCTACACCTTC. This translates into CASSQWGTGIYGYTF.

A remark on this clonotype: A much larger clone lies a single base off, so this may be a read error. The chain combines TRBV20-1 with TRBJ2-1; D gene unclear. CDR3 size: 13 residues. V lost 3 bases, J lost 10 bases, and 16 bases lay in between. Per germline, CDR1 DFQATT and CDR2 SNEGSKA (reference sequence). The CDR3 DNA follows: TGCAGTGCTAGGAAGACACGCTCCTACGAGCAGTTCTTC. Residues: CSARKTRSYEQFF.

Only a few counts were recorded for this clonotype. V and J are TRBV6-5 and TRBJ2-3; D not resolved. Germline values: CDR1 MNHEY, CDR2 SVGAGI. The length of the CDR3 is 13 residues. The V and J ends lost 6 bases and 2 bases respectively, with 9 bases between them. DNA for the CDR3: TGTGCCAGCAGAACGGCCGACACAGATACGCAGTATTTT. The encoded protein is CASRTADTDTQYF.

This clonotype appeared a few times. This chain connects TRBV5-1 to TRBJ1-1; maybe TRBD1 (5 bases). The V gene's germline CDR1 is SGHRS and CDR2 YFSETQ. The germline V and J ends were trimmed by 4 bases and 1 base, with 14 bases remaining between them. This CDR3 has 15 residues. The CDR3 region has the DNA TGCGCCAGCAGCCCCCGACAGCGGCCGAACACTGAAGCTTTCTTT. Translation gives CASSPRQRPNTEAFF. Full variable domain (outside the CDR3, taken from reference TRBV5-1 and TRBJ1-1): KAGVTQTPRYLIKTRGQQVTLSCSPISGHRSVSWYQQTPGQGLQFLFEYFSETQRNKGNFPGRFSGRQFSNSRSEMNVSTLELGDSALYLCASSPRQRPNTEAFFGQGTRLTVV.

This clonotype was detected a few times. The chain links TRBV4-1 to TRBJ1-1; no definite D call. With 4 bases removed from V and 1 base from J, the gap between germline ends came to 16 bases. From germline, CDR1 is MGHRA and CDR2 YSYEKL. There are 16 residues in the CDR3. The CDR3 nucleotides are TGCGCCAGCAGCCCCATGGAGTCAGGAGGGAACACTGAAGCTTTCTTT. Translation gives CASSPMESGGNTEAFF.

J is TRBJ2-7 and V is TRBV12-3 or TRBV12-4, with unresolved D. The V end lost 5 bases, the J end lost 12 bases, and 20 bases lay between the germline ends. This CDR3 is built from 13 residues. This chain's CDR3 is CASSRATRETRYF. Here the CDR3 DNA reads TGTGCCAGCAGTCGGGCCACCCGAGAGACCCGGTACTTC.

This clonotype came up once. This could be a read error, since a much larger clone is one nucleotide away. This chain links TRBV29-1 with TRBJ2-1; D remains unclear. The V gene's germline CDR1 is SQVTM and CDR2 ANQGSEA. V was cut by 1 base and J by 7 bases, with 8 bases left in between. CDR3 size: 12 residues. The CDR3 region has the DNA TGCAGCGTTGAAGGGATAGGTAATGAGCAGTTCTTC. Protein sequence: CSVEGIGNEQFF.

The rearrangement links TRBV7-9 to TRBJ1-1; 10 positions agree with TRBD1. This CDR3 contains 15 residues. Looked up from germline, CDR1 is SEHNR and CDR2 is FQNEAQ (reference sequence). Trimming cost V 4 bases and J 5 bases; bases outside gene matches: 7. Here the CDR3 DNA reads TGTGCCAGCAGCTCGCGACAGGGGGCGGGAACTGAAGCTTTCTTT. It codes for CASSSRQGAGTEAFF.

The CDR3 spells CSAPSERGGADTQYF. The CDR3 bases are TGCAGCGCCCCCAGCGAGCGGGGGGGCGCAGATACGCAGTATTTT. This chain connects TRBV29-1 to TRBJ2-3, with 10 bases matching TRBD2. CDR3 length equals 15 residues. The germline V gene encodes CDR1 SQVTM and CDR2 ANQGSEA. With V trimmed by 7 bases and J by 4 bases, 11 bases remained unmatched.

In its sample, this clonotype was seen a few times. V usage is TRBV5-1 and J usage is TRBJ2-7; perhaps D is TRBD1 or TRBD2 (6 bases each). V was cut by 0 bases and J by 2 bases, with 12 bases left in between. The CDR3 runs 15 residues. Germline V gene sequence: CDR1 SGHRS, CDR2 YFSETQ. Here the CDR3 reads CASSLGGALPYEQYF. The CDR3 bases are TGCGCCAGCAGCTTGGGGGGGGCTCTGCCCTACGAGCAGTACTTC. Full variable domain (missing parts from reference TRBV5-1 and TRBJ2-7): KAGVTQTPRYLIKTRGQQVTLSCSPISGHRSVSWYQQTPGQGLQFLFEYFSETQRNKGNFPGRFSGRQFSNSRSEMNVSTLELGDSALYLCASSLGGALPYEQYFGPGTRLTVT.

This clonotype occurred a few times. This rearrangement joins TRBV6-5 to TRBJ2-5, with a weak D call TRBD1 (5 bases). From germline, CDR1 is MNHEY and CDR2 SVGAGI. The CDR3 is 14 amino acids. Trimming cost V 5 bases and J 7 bases, with 17 bases left between them. The CDR3, as DNA: TGTGCCAGCAGTAGTCCTCCAGGGCCGGGGACCCAGTACTTC. Residues: CASSSPPGPGTQYF.

Concerning this clonotype itself: Given a much more abundant clone one base away, this may be a read error. The CDR3 spells CSVTTKLRGYYGYTF. The CDR3 region has the DNA TGCAGCGTGACGACGAAATTGAGAGGCTACTATGGCTACACCTTC. The chain recombines TRBV29-1 with TRBJ1-2; D remains unclear. The CDR3 covers 15 residues. V lost 6 bases and J 3 bases, leaving 20 bases between the germline ends. The germline gives CDR1 SQVTM, CDR2 ANQGSEA. Supplemented by reference TRBV29-1 and TRBJ1-2, the full variable domain reads SAVISQKPSRDICQRGTSLTIQCQVDSQVTMMFWYRQQPGQSLTLIATANQGSEATYESGFVIDKFPISRPNLTFSTLTVSNMSPEDSSIYLCSVTTKLRGYYGYTFGSGTRLTVV.

The chain uses TRBV7-2 and TRBJ1-3, with a tentative D call TRBD1 (5 bases). The germline V gene encodes CDR1 SGHTA and CDR2 FQGNSA. The CDR3 consists of 16 residues. V gave up 0 bases and J gave up 0 bases, with 9 bases separating them. The CDR3 reads CASSLAGAFSGNTIYF. The CDR3 DNA sequence: TGTGCCAGCAGCTTAGCTGGGGCGTTCTCTGGAAACACCATATATTTT. Full variable domain (rest looked up from reference TRBV7-2 and TRBJ1-3): GAGVSQSPSNKVTEKGKDVELRCDPISGHTALYWYRQSLGQGLEFLIYFQGNSAPDKSGLPSDRFSAERTGGSVSTLTIQRTQQEDSAVYLCASSLAGAFSGNTIYFGEGSWLTVV.